This is a list of T cell receptor beta chains from one sample in a study. TCRdb independently ran MiXCR on the RT-PCR reads; one entry per CDR3 protein. Altogether approximately 720,000 distinct CDR3 sequences are present, approximately 14% being singletons, with the ten largest covering 3.6%. The material sequenced was memory CD4+ T cells from blood. All receptors come from a female donor in good health, serving as a healthy control. The CDR3 runs from the conserved cysteine through the conserved F or W. D genes are given only for firm matches. Size values are once, few and many counts, or a class for expanded clones, and some rows have none.

j_call | cdr3_length | clone_size | d_call | v_call | cdr3_nt | cdr3_aa
TRBJ1-4 | 15 | - | - | TRBV25-1 | TGTGCCAGCAGTGAAGGGACGGCGCGGGGTGAAAAACTGTTTTTT | CASSEGTARGEKLFF
TRBJ1-5 | 15 | many | - | TRBV4-1 | TGCGCCAGCAGCCAAGGCGAACAGGGTTGGCAGCCCCAGCATTTT | CASSQGEQGWQPQHF
TRBJ1-6 | 19 | few | TRBD1 | TRBV27 | TGTGCCCGACTCCCCCCCCTGCAGGGGGTCAGCTCCTATAATTCACCCCTCCACTTT | CARLPPLQGVSSYNSPLHF
TRBJ1-1 | 12 | many | - | TRBV25-1 | TGTGCCAGCAGGCATGACCACACTGAAGCTTTCTTT | CASRHDHTEAFF
TRBJ2-7 | 21 | - | TRBD2 | TRBV5-1 | TGCGCCAGCAGCACAAAAGGACCGACAGGGACTAGCGGGACCTTTCACTACGAGCAGTACTTC | CASSTKGPTGTSGTFHYEQYF
TRBJ1-5 | 15 | few | - | TRBV20-1 | TGCAGTGCTAGTAAGGTCGATGCCCTCAATCAGCCCCAGCATTTT | CSASKVDALNQPQHF
TRBJ1-2 | 15 | many | TRBD1 | TRBV29-1 | TGCAGCGTAGCCGGGACAGGGGGTACCGACTATGGCTACACCTTC | CSVAGTGGTDYGYTF
TRBJ1-1 | 10 | few | - | TRBV30 | TGTGCCTGGAGTCTGGGGAGTGCTTTCTTT | CAWSLGSAFF
TRBJ2-7 | 13 | few | TRBD1 | TRBV28 | TGTGCCAGCAGTTCGGGACAGCTATACGAGCAGTACTTC | CASSSGQLYEQYF
TRBJ2-7 | 15 | many | TRBD1 | TRBV7-9 | TGTGCCAGCAGCTTCCGGGACAGGGGATCTGGCGAGCAGTACTTC | CASSFRDRGSGEQYF
TRBJ1-4 | 14 | few | - | TRBV18 | TGTGCCAGCTCACCTAGACAGAATAATGAAAAACTGTTTTTT | CASSPRQNNEKLFF
TRBJ2-1 | 12 | - | - | TRBV7-2 | TGTGCCAGCAGCTTGAGCCCGGGTGAGCAGTTCTTC | CASSLSPGEQFF
TRBJ1-1 | 12 | - | TRBD1 | TRBV5-8 | TGTGCCAGCAGCACGGGACAGGGGGGAGCTTTCTTT | CASSTGQGGAFF
TRBJ2-7 | 14 | few | - | TRBV6-2/TRBV6-3 | TGTGCCACCGTAAGAAGGGGAGGCTCCTACGAGCAGTACTTC | CATVRRGGSYEQYF
TRBJ2-6 | 16 | many | - | TRBV20-1 | TGCAGTGCTCGCCGAGTTAATAATCCAGGGGCCAACGTCCTGACTTTC | CSARRVNNPGANVLTF
TRBJ2-1 | 15 | - | TRBD1 | TRBV5-6 | TGTGCCAGCAGACAGGGACAGCCAATTTACAATGAGCAGTTCTTC | CASRQGQPIYNEQFF
TRBJ2-7 | 15 | - | - | TRBV19 | TGTGCCAGTACTACACAGGCCAGTGGGGCCTACGAGCAGTACTTC | CASTTQASGAYEQYF
TRBJ2-5 | 12 | - | - | TRBV20-1 | TGCAGTGGAGAAAAGTACCAAGAGACCCAGTACTTC | CSGEKYQETQYF
TRBJ2-7 | 17 | many | TRBD2 | TRBV9 | TGTGCCAGCAGGGAGGGACTAGCGGGAGGGGTCTCCTACGAGCAGTACTTC | CASREGLAGGVSYEQYF
TRBJ2-1 | 15 | - | TRBD2 | TRBV20-1 | TGCAGTGCTAGAGCGACTAGCGGTCTATGGAATGAGCAGTTCTTC | CSARATSGLWNEQFF
TRBJ2-2 | 16 | - | - | TRBV7-8 | TGTGCCAGCACCCCTAGGTTTTCAGTGGGGTCCGGAGGGCTGTTTTTT | CASTPRFSVGSGGLFF
TRBJ2-3 | 14 | few | - | TRBV10-3 | TGTGCCATCAGTGTCCAGGGGCCCGTCGATACGCAGTATTTT | CAISVQGPVDTQYF
TRBJ1-1 | 15 | few | - | TRBV5-1 | TGCGCCAGCAGCTCCCGCCCCGATGGGGTCAATGAAGCTTTCTTT | CASSSRPDGVNEAFF
TRBJ2-7 | 14 | many | TRBD2 | TRBV10-2 | TGCGCCAGCTATTTGACGGGCGGGAGGGACGAGCAGTACTTC | CASYLTGGRDEQYF